Sequencing of this T cell receptor beta chain was carried out in a study of OX40 agonist ivuxolimab in advanced cancers. Overall study: Of mixed ages from about 23 to 85 and averaging 60 years, the group was approximately 84% male.

V lost 4 bases, J lost 10 bases, and 10 bases lay in between. Germline CDR1 reads MDHEN; CDR2 reads SYDVKM. This CDR3 spans 11 amino acids. Comments on this clone: Its antigen is unknown.

Assay used: immunoSEQ multiplex PCR; TCRdb lists only in-frame clones, some missing. The sample has roughly 97,000 clones, 80% to 90% seen once; the top ten hold roughly 0.79%. Regarding the study as a whole: Also present in some nonresponders was a low level of normalized T-cell clonal expansion. Partly responding patients at 0.1-3.0 mg/kg showed some of the smallest clonal expansion.

The chain links TRBV28 to TRBJ1-2; D ambiguous. The source material was CD4+ or CD8+ T cells sorted from blood, sampled in a trial of the OX40 agonist ivuxolimab. The TCR was taken from an adult with an advanced solid tumor such as melanoma, head and neck, liver or kidney cancer. The DNA for the CDR3 is TGTGCCAGCAGTTCCCTCCGGGACTACACCTTC. Translated, it gives CASSSLRDYTF.